The TCR beta chain under discussion was sequenced for a study of siplizumab effects on memory and regulatory T cells. Broader study findings: In siplizumab conditions, mappable alloreactive CD4+ clones averaged about 71% Treg-derived, against 25% to 30% in controls. Neither a naive nor a memory phenotype was assignable to roughly 80-96% of proliferating CD4+ or CD8+ clones. Contribution to the alloresponse seemed major for naive T cells, which also seemed more diverse than memory cells. Suppressive activity of Tregs proliferating in siplizumab cultures remained unconfirmed.

Libraries were prepared by immunoSEQ multiplex PCR; TCRdb keeps only in-frame clonotypes and omits some of them. The sample lists tens of thousands of clones; roughly nine tenths were seen once. Germline lookup yields CDR1 ENHRY and CDR2 SYGVKD. The CDR3 has 14 amino acids. Trimming removed 10 bases from V and 4 bases from J, with 17 bases in between. On this clone itself: The antigen remains undetermined.

The clonotype was recovered from a human donor in good health. Sample: naive CD4+ T cells sorted from blood. The genes are TRBV10-3 and TRBJ1-5, with a weak D call TRBD1 (5 bases). The CDR3 region is CATQVAQGNQPQHF. Here the CDR3 DNA reads TGTGCCACTCAGGTGGCGCAGGGTAATCAGCCCCAGCATTTT.